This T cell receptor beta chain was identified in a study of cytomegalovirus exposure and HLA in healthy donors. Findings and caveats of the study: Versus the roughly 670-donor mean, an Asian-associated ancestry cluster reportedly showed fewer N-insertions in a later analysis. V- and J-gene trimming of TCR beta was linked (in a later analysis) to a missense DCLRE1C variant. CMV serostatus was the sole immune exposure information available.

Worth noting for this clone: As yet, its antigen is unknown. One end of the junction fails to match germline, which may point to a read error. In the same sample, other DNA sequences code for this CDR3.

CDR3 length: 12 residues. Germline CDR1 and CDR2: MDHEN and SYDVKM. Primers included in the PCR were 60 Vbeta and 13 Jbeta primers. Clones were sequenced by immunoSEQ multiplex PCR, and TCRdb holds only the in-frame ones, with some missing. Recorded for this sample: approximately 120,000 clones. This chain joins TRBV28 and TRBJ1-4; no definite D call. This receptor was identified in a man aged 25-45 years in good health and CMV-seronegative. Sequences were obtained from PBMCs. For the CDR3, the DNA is TGCGCCAGCAGTTTAAGAAGCGAAAAACTGTTTTTT. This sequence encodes CASSLRSEKLFF. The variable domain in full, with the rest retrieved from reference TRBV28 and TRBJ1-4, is DVKVTQSSRYLVKRTGEKVFLECVQDMDHENMFWYRQDPGLGLRLIYFSYDVKMKEKGDIPEGYSVSREKKERFSLILESASTNQTSMYLCASSLRSEKLFFGSGTQLSVL.